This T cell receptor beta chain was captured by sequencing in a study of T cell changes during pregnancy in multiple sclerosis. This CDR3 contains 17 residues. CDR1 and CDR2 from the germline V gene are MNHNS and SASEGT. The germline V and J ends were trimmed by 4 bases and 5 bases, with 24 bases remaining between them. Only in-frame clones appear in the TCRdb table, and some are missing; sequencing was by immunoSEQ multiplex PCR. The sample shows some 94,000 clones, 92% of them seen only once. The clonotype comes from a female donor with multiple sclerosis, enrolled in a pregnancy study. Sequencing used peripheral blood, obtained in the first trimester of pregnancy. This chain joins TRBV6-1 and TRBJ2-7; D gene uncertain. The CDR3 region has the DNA TGTGCCAGCAGTGCCCGAGGAGACGCGATTCGGCCCCACGAGCAGTACTTC. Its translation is CASSARGDAIRPHEQYF.